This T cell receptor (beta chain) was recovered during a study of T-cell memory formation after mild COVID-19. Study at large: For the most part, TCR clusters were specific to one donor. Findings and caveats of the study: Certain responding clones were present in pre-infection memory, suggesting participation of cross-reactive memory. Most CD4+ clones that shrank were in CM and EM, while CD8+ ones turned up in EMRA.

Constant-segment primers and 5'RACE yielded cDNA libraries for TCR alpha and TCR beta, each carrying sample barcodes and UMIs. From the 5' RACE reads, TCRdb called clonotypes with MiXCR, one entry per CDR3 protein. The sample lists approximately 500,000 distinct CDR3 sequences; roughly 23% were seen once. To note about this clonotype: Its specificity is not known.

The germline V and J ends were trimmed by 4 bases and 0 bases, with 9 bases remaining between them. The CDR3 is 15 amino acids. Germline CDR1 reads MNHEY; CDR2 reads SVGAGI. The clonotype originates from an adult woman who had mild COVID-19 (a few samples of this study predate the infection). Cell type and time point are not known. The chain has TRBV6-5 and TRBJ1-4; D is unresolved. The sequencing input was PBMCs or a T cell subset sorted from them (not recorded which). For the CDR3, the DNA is TGTGCCAGCAGTTCCCTACCCACAACTAATGAAAAACTGTTTTTT. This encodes CASSSLPTTNEKLFF.